The 14 T cell receptor beta chains below come from one sample, sequenced in a study of human T cells and chemical hapten exposure. Sample time point: pre-sensitization, week 0. Treatment noted: therapeutic diphenylcyclopropenone sensitization with weekly scalp DPC. TCRdb ran MiXCR on the RACE reads and lists one entry per CDR3 protein. Of more than 250,000 distinct CDR3 sequences listed, about 8.1% are singletons. Sequencing used whole blood, obtained in connection with sensitization to the hapten diphenylcyclopropenone (DPC). The receptor source for this set is a woman aged 40-49 years with alopecia areata. Some clones in this sample may be carry-over from other donors' samples.

A word on this clonotype: Relative to the germline gene, one junction end is altered; a read error may explain this. This chain joins TRBV7-7 and TRBJ2-3; 9 bases are a match to TRBD2. In germline, CDR1 is SSHAT, CDR2 FNYEAQ (reference sequence). The CDR3 has 15 amino acids. Here the CDR3 DNA reads TGTGCTAGCAGCTTAGGGCTAGCGGGGAGCGATGCGCAGTATTTT. Amino acid sequence: CASSLGLAGSDAQYF.

This chain connects TRBV28 to TRBJ2-4, with D maybe TRBD1 (7 bases). V was pared by 3 bases and J by 7 bases, with 22 bases between. The CDR3 runs 17 residues. Germline loops: CDR1 MDHEN, CDR2 SYDVKM. CDR3 nucleotides: TGTGCCAGCAGTTTGTCTTACTTCGTGTCAGGGGGGAACATTCAGTACTTC. Translation gives CASSLSYFVSGGNIQYF.

This clonotype was counted a few times. The V and J genes are TRBV12-3 or TRBV12-4 and TRBJ1-2; a weak D match, TRBD1 (6 bases). The CDR3 has 15 residues. Deletions cut 0 bases from V and 0 bases from J, with 8 bases between. CDR3 bases: TGTGCCAGCAGTTTAGCCACAGGGACTAACTATGGCTACACCTTC. It codes for CASSLATGTNYGYTF.

This clonotype was observed a few times. A read error may account for a junction end that differs from germline. The V and J genes are TRBV5-5 and TRBJ2-5; D might be TRBD2 (6 bases). Germline CDR1 is SGHKS and CDR2 is YYEKEE (reference sequence). The CDR3 extends over 16 amino acids. The CDR3 DNA follows: TGTGCCAGCAGTTCCGCCCCGGGGGTCTCGCAAGAGACCCGGTACTTC. Translation gives CASSSAPGVSQETRYF. The whole variable domain, remainder taken from reference TRBV5-5 and TRBJ2-5, is DAGVTQSPTHLIKTRGQQVTLRCSPISGHKSVSWYQQVLGQGPQFIFQYYEKEERGRGNFPDRFSARQFPNYSSELNVNALLLGDSALYLCASSSAPGVSQETRYFGPGTRLLVL.

The genes are TRBV6-2 or TRBV6-3 and TRBJ2-7; tentative D call: TRBD1 (7 bases). CDR1 and CDR2 (germline): MNHEY, SVGEGT. The V gene lost 7 bases and the J gene lost 2 bases, with 18 bases spanning the gap. CDR3 length: 15 residues. CDR3 residues: CASTRTTGRTYEQYF. The CDR3 nucleotides are TGTGCCAGCACTAGGACGACAGGGAGGACCTACGAGCAGTACTTC.

The chain couples TRBV5-5 to TRBJ2-1; no clear D. Germline V CDR1 and CDR2: SGHKS, YYEKEE (reference sequence). V lost 6 bases to trimming and J lost 2 bases, with 15 bases between them. The CDR3 extends over 15 amino acids. This CDR3 is CASTEAVQTYNEQFF. In DNA, the CDR3 is TGTGCCAGCACCGAAGCCGTTCAGACCTACAATGAGCAGTTCTTC.

This sequence joins TRBV27 and TRBJ2-7, with 9 bases aligning to TRBD1. The V gene's germline CDR1 is MNHEY and CDR2 SMNVEV (reference sequence). J was trimmed by 6 bases and V by 1 base; bases with no gene match: 7. The CDR3 contains 15 residues. The DNA of the CDR3 is TGTGCCAGCAGTTTATTTCCGGGACAGGGACGCGAGCAGTACTTC. Amino acids: CASSLFPGQGREQYF.

This clonotype was counted a few times. The chain employs TRBV12-3 or TRBV12-4 and TRBJ1-1; 8 bases map to TRBD1. The CDR3 spans 13 residues. V shed 3 bases and J 9 bases; nucleotides not matched to a gene: 6. Here the CDR3 reads CASSFGTGRKAFF. DNA of the CDR3: TGTGCCAGCAGTTTCGGGACAGGACGAAAAGCTTTCTTT.

The CDR3 reads CASSLLPSGTNYNEQFF. The CDR3 DNA reads TGCGCCAGCAGCTTGCTTCCTAGCGGGACCAACTACAATGAGCAGTTCTTC. This chain joins TRBV5-1 and TRBJ2-1; 9 bases are shared with TRBD2. V lost 1 base to trimming and J lost 3 bases; unmatched junction nucleotides: 8. The CDR3 has 17 amino acids. In germline, CDR1 is SGHRS, CDR2 YFSETQ.

There are many counts of this clonotype. The rearrangement uses TRBV5-1 and TRBJ2-2, with 9 bases lining up with TRBD1. The ends lost 3 bases at V and 9 bases at J; junction bases unmatched: 6. Germline V gene lookup returns CDR1 SGHRS and CDR2 YFSETQ. This CDR3 has 14 amino acids. The CDR3 protein is CASSSHRGRRELFF. DNA for the CDR3: TGCGCCAGCAGCTCGCACAGGGGGCGCCGGGAGCTGTTTTTT. The full variable domain, its missing parts supplied by reference TRBV5-1 and TRBJ2-2, is KAGVTQTPRYLIKTRGQQVTLSCSPISGHRSVSWYQQTPGQGLQFLFEYFSETQRNKGNFPGRFSGRQFSNSRSEMNVSTLELGDSALYLCASSSHRGRRELFFGEGSRLTVL.

This clonotype came up a few times. The chain employs TRBV4-3 and TRBJ2-3, with D possibly TRBD2 on 6 matching bases. Between the trimmed V and J ends, which lost 1 base and 5 bases, there was a span of 19 bases. The germline CDR1 and CDR2 sequences are LGHNA and YSLEER. CDR3 length: 17 residues. The DNA of the CDR3 is TGCGCCAGCAGCCAAGTAGGTCTGGCGGGATCGGGAGATACGCAGTATTTT. This codes for CASSQVGLAGSGDTQYF.

The CDR3 nucleotides are TGTGCCAGCAGCCCTCAGGCGGGCAAAAACATTCAGTACTTC. Translating gives CASSPQAGKNIQYF. J is TRBJ2-4 and V is TRBV12-3 or TRBV12-4; TRBD2 is a possible D gene (5 bases). Trimming stripped 6 bases from V and 3 bases from J, with 12 bases between. The CDR3 consists of 14 residues.

The V and J genes are TRBV24-1 and TRBJ2-7; 7 nucleotides align to TRBD1. Germline V gene sequence: CDR1 KGHDR, CDR2 SFDVKD. Trimming cost V 3 bases and J 5 bases; bases outside gene matches: 6. The CDR3 totals 14 residues. CDR3 residues: CATSDGTGVHEQYF. CDR3 sequence (DNA): TGTGCCACCAGTGATGGAACAGGGGTCCACGAGCAGTACTTC.

This chain connects TRBV7-9 to TRBJ2-2; D not resolved. The CDR3 has 14 amino acids. Trimming took 3 bases from V and 3 from J, leaving 8 bases between them. Looked up from germline, CDR1 is SEHNR and CDR2 is FQNEAQ (reference sequence). CDR3 protein: CASSFMIDTGELFF. The CDR3 bases are TGTGCCAGCAGCTTTATGATCGACACCGGGGAGCTGTTTTTT.